This T cell receptor (beta chain) was sequenced for a study of cytomegalovirus exposure and HLA in healthy donors. Both 60 Vbeta primers and 13 Jbeta primers went into the PCR. Profiled with immunoSEQ multiplex PCR; TCRdb holds only in-frame clones, not every one. The sample holds about 190,000 clones, around 87% seen once. The germline V gene has CDR1 ENHRY and CDR2 SYGVKD. The CDR3 loop spans 15 amino acids. V shed 3 bases and J shed 0 bases, with 9 bases lying between them. The sequenced sample consisted of PBMCs. The sequence was collected from a boy younger than 10 in good health and CMV-seronegative. This chain joins TRBV10-3 and TRBJ1-3; the D is unclear. The CDR3 protein is CAISDGLGSGNTIYF. The DNA of the CDR3 is TGTGCCATCAGTGACGGACTGGGCTCTGGAAACACCATATATTTT.